The 8 T cell receptor beta chains below all came from one sample that was sequenced in a study of blood T cell repertoires in COVID-19 (dated by TCRdb to 2020 to 2021). Libraries came from the immunoSEQ multiplex PCR assay. TCRdb carries this immuneACCESS record with in-frame sequences only. Its versions omit some clonotypes, under half of them owing to an unresolved V gene in the studies checked, with the rest unexplained. The sample table contains more than 95,000 clones; only one count was recorded for about 85% of them. The top ten hold 7% to 9% of the sample. Material: peripheral blood. These TCRs come from a human donor in a cohort sampled during active COVID-19.

The chain couples TRBV28 to TRBJ2-7, with D perhaps matching TRBD2 (5 bases). The germline CDR1 and CDR2 sequences are MDHEN and SYDVKM. The V end lost 2 bases, the J end lost 5 bases, and 10 bases lay between the germline ends. This CDR3 comprises 13 residues. The CDR3 nucleotides are TGTGCCAGCAGTTTAAACGGGGATCACGAGCAGTACTTC. Amino acids: CASSLNGDHEQYF.

The chain joins TRBV5-1 to TRBJ1-1; TRBD1 aligns across 9 bases. The V segment lost 4 bases and the J segment 5 bases; nucleotides outside the gene matches: 9. The germline V gene has CDR1 SGHRS and CDR2 YFSETQ. The CDR3 contains 15 residues. The CDR3 loop is CASSPRTGEDTEAFF. DNA for the CDR3: TGCGCCAGCAGCCCTAGGACAGGGGAGGATACTGAAGCTTTCTTT.

The chain employs TRBV7-9 and TRBJ1-3; possibly TRBD1 for D (5 bases). CDR3 size: 16 residues. V lost 5 bases and J 0 bases, leaving 14 bases between the germline ends. Germline-derived CDR1 and CDR2 are SEHNR and FQNEAQ (reference sequence). The CDR3 nucleotides are TGTGCCAGCAGCCCTGTGGGGGGAATCTCTGGAAACACCATATATTTT. Translation: CASSPVGGISGNTIYF.

The chain couples TRBV7-9 to TRBJ2-7; 8 bases align to TRBD1. With 6 bases clipped from V and 0 bases from J, the junction kept 4 bases outside the gene matches. CDR1 is SEHNR and CDR2 is FQNEAQ in the germline V gene (reference sequence). CDR3 length equals 14 residues. The CDR3 DNA follows: TGTGCCAGCAGTACCGGGACAGGCTCCTACGAGCAGTACTTC. Translated: CASSTGTGSYEQYF.

The chain has TRBV7-3 and TRBJ2-5, with TRBD2 matching over 7 bases. Germline CDR1 and CDR2: SGHTA and FQGTGA. The CDR3 runs 15 residues. J gave up 4 bases and V 0 bases, and 5 bases lay outside the gene matches. Here the CDR3 reads CASSLTPGTTETQYF. DNA of the CDR3: TGTGCCAGCAGCTTAACTCCCGGGACTACAGAGACCCAGTACTTC.

The CDR3 is CASSDFGTGGYQPQHF. CDR3 nucleotides: TGTGCCAGCAGTGACTTTGGGACAGGGGGGTATCAGCCCCAGCATTTT. The chain is built from TRBV28 and TRBJ1-5, with TRBD1 identical over 11 bases. Per the germline V gene, CDR1 is MDHEN and CDR2 is SYDVKM. The CDR3 length is 16 residues. V lost 5 bases to trimming and J lost 5 bases; unmatched junction nucleotides: 8.

The chain recombines TRBV5-1 with TRBJ2-7; D might be TRBD2 (6 bases). The CDR3 length is 14 residues. Germline V lookup: CDR1 SGHRS, CDR2 YFSETQ. V dropped 5 bases and J dropped 2 bases, with 14 bases sitting between them. CDR3 nucleotides: TGCGCCAGCAGTTCCACTAGCCCTCCCTACGAGCAGTACTTC. It codes for CASSSTSPPYEQYF. Based on the CDR3 plus reference TRBV5-1 and TRBJ2-7, the full variable domain is KAGVTQTPRYLIKTRGQQVTLSCSPISGHRSVSWYQQTPGQGLQFLFEYFSETQRNKGNFPGRFSGRQFSNSRSEMNVSTLELGDSALYLCASSSTSPPYEQYFGPGTRLTVT.

The J gene is TRBJ1-6, the V gene TRBV20-1, with TRBD1 matching 7 bases. Germline V lookup: CDR1 DFQATT, CDR2 SNEGSKA (reference sequence). The CDR3 runs to 11 residues. CDR3 protein: CRGQINSPLHF. CDR3 in DNA: TGCAGGGGACAGATTAATTCACCCCTCCACTTT.